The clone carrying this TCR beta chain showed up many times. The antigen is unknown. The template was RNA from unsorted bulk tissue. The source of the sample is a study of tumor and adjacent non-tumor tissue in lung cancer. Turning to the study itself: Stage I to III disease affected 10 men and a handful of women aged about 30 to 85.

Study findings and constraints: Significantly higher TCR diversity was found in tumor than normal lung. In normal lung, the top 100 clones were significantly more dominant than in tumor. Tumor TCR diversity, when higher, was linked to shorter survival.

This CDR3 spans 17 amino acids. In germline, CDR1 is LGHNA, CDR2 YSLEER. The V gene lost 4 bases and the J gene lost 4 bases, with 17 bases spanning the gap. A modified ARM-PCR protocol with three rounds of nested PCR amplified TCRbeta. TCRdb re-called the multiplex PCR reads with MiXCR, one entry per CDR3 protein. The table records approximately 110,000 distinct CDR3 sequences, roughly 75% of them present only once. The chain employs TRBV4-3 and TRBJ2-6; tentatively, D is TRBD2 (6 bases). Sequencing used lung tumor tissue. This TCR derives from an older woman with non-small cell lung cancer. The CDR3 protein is CASSPPVRESGANVLTF. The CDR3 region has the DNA TGCGCCAGCAGCCCCCCAGTCCGGGAGTCCGGGGCCAACGTCCTGACTTTC.